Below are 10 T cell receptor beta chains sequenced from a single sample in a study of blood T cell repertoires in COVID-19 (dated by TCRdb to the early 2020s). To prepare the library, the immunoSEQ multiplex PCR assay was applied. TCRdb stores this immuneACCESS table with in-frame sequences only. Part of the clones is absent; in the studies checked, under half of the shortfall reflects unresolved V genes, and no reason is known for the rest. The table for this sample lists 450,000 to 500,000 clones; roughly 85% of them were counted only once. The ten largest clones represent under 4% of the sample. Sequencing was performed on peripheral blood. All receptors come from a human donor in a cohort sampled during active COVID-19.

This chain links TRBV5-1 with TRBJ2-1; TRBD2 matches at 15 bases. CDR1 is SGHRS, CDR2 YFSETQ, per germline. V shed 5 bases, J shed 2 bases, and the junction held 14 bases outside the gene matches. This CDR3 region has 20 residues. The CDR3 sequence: CASSFGRGLAGGKTYNEQFF. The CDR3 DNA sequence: TGCGCCAGCAGTTTCGGGAGGGGACTAGCGGGAGGCAAGACCTACAATGAGCAGTTCTTC.

CDR3 protein: CASSSLGQLNYGYTF. Here the CDR3 DNA reads TGTGCCAGCAGTTCACTGGGACAGCTTAACTATGGCTACACCTTC. V and J are TRBV6-5 and TRBJ1-2; 7 bases fit TRBD1. CDR3 size: 15 residues. The J segment lost 1 base and the V segment lost 4 bases, leaving 6 bases of the junction unmatched. The germline V gene encodes CDR1 MNHEY and CDR2 SVGAGI.

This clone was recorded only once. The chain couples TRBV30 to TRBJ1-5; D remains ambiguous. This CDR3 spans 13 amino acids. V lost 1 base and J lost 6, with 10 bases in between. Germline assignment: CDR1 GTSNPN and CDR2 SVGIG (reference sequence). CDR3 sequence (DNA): TGTGCCTGGAGTGAATCGTCAGGTCAGCCCCAGCATTTT. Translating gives CAWSESSGQPQHF.

The CDR3 DNA reads TGTGCCAGCAGTTCCCCATCAGTCCGCGAGCAGTACTTC. Amino acids: CASSSPSVREQYF. This chain uses TRBV27 with TRBJ2-7; D call uncertain. V was shortened by 4 bases and J by 6 bases, with 13 bases between the two germline ends. The V gene's germline CDR1 is MNHEY and CDR2 SMNVEV (reference sequence). This CDR3 spans 13 amino acids.

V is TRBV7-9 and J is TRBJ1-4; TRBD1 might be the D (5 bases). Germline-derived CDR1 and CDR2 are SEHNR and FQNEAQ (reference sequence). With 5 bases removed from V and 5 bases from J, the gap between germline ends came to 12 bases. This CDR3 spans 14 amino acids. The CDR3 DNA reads TGTGCCAGCAGCCCAGGGTTGGCGAATGAAAAACTGTTTTTT. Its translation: CASSPGLANEKLFF.

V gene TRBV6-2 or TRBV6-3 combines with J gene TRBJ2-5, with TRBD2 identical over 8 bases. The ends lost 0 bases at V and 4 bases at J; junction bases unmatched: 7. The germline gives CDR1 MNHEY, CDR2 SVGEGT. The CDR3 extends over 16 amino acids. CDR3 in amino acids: CASSYSAGGPPETQYF. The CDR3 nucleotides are TGTGCCAGCAGTTACTCTGCGGGAGGCCCCCCAGAGACCCAGTACTTC.

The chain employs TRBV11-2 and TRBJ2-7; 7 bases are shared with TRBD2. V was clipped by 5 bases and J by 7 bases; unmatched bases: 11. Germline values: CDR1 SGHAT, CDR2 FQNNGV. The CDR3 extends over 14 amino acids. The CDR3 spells CASSAIAGGSEQYF. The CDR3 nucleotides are TGTGCCAGCAGCGCAATAGCGGGTGGCTCGGAGCAGTACTTC. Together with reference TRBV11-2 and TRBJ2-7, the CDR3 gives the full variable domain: EAGVAQSPRYKIIEKRQSVAFWCNPISGHATLYWYQQILGQGPKLLIQFQNNGVVDDSQLPKDRFSAERLKGVDSTLKIQPAKLEDSAVYLCASSAIAGGSEQYFGPGTRLTVT.

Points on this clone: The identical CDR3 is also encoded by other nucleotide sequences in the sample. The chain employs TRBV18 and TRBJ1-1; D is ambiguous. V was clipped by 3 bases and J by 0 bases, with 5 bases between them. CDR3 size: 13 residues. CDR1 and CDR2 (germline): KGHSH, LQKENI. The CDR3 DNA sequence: TGTGCCAGCTCACCGCTACTGAACACTGAAGCTTTCTTT. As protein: CASSPLLNTEAFF.

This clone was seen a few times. The CDR3 DNA is TGCGCCAGCAGCCAAGATGGGACAGCTCCGAGGTATGGCTACACCTTC. Translation: CASSQDGTAPRYGYTF. The chain is built from TRBV4-1 and TRBJ1-2; TRBD1 matches at 7 bases. Trimming at V came to 0 bases and at J to 5 bases, leaving 9 bases not matched to a gene. The V gene's germline CDR1 is MGHRA and CDR2 YSYEKL. CDR3 size: 16 residues.

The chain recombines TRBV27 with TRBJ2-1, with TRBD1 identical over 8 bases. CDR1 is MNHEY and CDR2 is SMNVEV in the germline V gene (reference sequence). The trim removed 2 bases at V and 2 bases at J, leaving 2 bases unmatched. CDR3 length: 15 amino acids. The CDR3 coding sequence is TGTGCCAGCAGTTTACGGACAGGGACCTACAATGAGCAGTTCTTC. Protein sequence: CASSLRTGTYNEQFF.